This T cell receptor beta chain was retrieved from a study of early T cells in non-severe SARS-CoV-2 infection. The sample holds many counts of this clonotype. With V trimmed by 1 base and J by 0 bases, 9 bases remained unmatched. The germline CDR1 and CDR2 sequences are DFQATT and SNEGSKA (reference sequence). The CDR3 covers 17 residues. From the 5' RACE reads, TCRdb called clonotypes with MiXCR, one entry per CDR3 protein. The sample records under 100,000 distinct CDR3 sequences, approximately 11% being singletons. The rearrangement links TRBV20-1 to TRBJ1-3; TRBD1 agrees at 7 bases. Specimen: whole blood. The source of this sequence is an adult who was a healthcare worker with PCR-confirmed SARS-CoV-2 infection or an uninfected control (not recorded which). Here the CDR3 DNA reads TGCAGTGCTAGAGTCGCCAGGGGGACTCACTCTGGAAACACCATATATTTT. Its translation: CSARVARGTHSGNTIYF.